Below, one T cell receptor (beta chain) is given with its context. Its antigen is unknown. Profiled with immunoSEQ multiplex PCR; TCRdb holds only in-frame clones, not every one. In the table there are about 93,000 clones, 70% to 90% of which are singletons. V lost 3 bases to trimming and J lost 2 bases, with 8 bases between them. Germline V lookup: CDR1 MNHEY, CDR2 SMNVEV (reference sequence). The CDR3 extends over 14 amino acids. The record originates from a study of radiotherapy plus CTLA-4 blockade in lung cancer. Whole-study results and caveats: Early blood T cell clone changes and increased post-radiation serum interferon-beta were reportedly the strongest response predictors.

Sequencing was performed on peripheral blood, taken from a patient treated with radiotherapy plus ipilimumab. The chain couples TRBV27 to TRBJ1-5, with D tentatively TRBD1 (5 bases). This TCR was sampled from a human donor with non-small cell lung cancer that progressed on radiotherapy plus ipilimumab. The chain's CDR3 is CASSFGRGNQPQHF. The CDR3, as DNA: TGTGCCAGCAGTTTTGGCAGGGGCAATCAGCCCCAGCATTTT.